This entry is about one T cell receptor (beta chain). Its antigen remains unidentified. The data were taken from a study of T cells in severe cutaneous drug reactions (dated by TCRdb to the late 2010s). Regarding the complete study: Recruitment took place between the early 2010s and the late 2010s, drawing patients from Taiwan, Thailand and a European registry network. Only patients with a probable or definite SJS/TEN or DRESS diagnosis by RegiSCAR criteria were enrolled. The culprit drug was assigned using the Naranjo algorithm and the ALDEN drug causality algorithm. Patients in either the acute or the recovery stage provided biological samples, such as blister fluids/cells and PBMC. Single-cell sequencing, quantitative PCR validation, functional assays and transgenic mouse experiments were combined with bulk TCR sequencing. The libraries were made with iRepertoire multiplex PCR, and the authors referred to a comparison in which iRepertoire and 5' RACE methods, with or without UMI, captured abundant clonotypes to a similar degree.

The CDR3 covers 17 residues, taking in both the cysteine and the phenylalanine. Only the protein sequence is given. Based on the germline V gene, the CDR1 and CDR2 sequences are MGHRA and YSYEKL. For both bulk and single-cell sequencing, libraries were prepared with the iRepertoire multiplex PCR system using TCR subtype-specific primers. Multiplex PCR using primers aimed at the V, D and J gene regions produced the bulk TCR beta libraries. Each sample contributed roughly 100-500 ng of RNA as input for preparing the bulk TCR library. An Illumina MiSeq was used to sequence the bulk TCR beta amplicons. The paper's data handling went like this. Quality control steps removed sample misassignments and low-quality sequencing reads. The amino acids lying between the V-gene Y[YFLI]C motif and the J-segment [FW]GXGT motif were defined as CDR3. The IMGT database served as the reference for assigning TRBV and TRBJ genes and CDR3 clonotypes. Per-sample TRBV expression was normalized to the mean of the same gene in PBMC from 40 to 55 healthy donors. TCRdb reprocessed the reads and assigns one entry to each CDR3 protein sequence, leaving out DNA. The V and J calls reflect TCRdb's pipeline rather than the authors' work. This specimen's table enumerates about 21,000 distinct CDR3 sequences. Clones ranked in the top ten supply under 8.5% of the sample.

Findings and caveats that apply to the study as a whole: The authors stated that further study is still needed to find out whether the public TCR applies more generally to SJS/TEN caused by other drugs. A strong increase in TRBV12-4 usage was observed in CBZ-SJS/TEN patients, with averages of about 32% in blister cells and about 5% in PBMC. A public TCRbeta CDR3 was found in all seven CBZ-SJS/TEN blister samples (mean 13.57%) but was undetectable or scarce in tolerant-control and healthy-donor PBMC.

Sequencing was performed on donors who were patients with carbamazepine-induced Stevens-Johnson syndrome or toxic epidermal necrolysis (CBZ-SJS/TEN). Peripheral blood repertoires were obtained from CBZ-SJS/TEN patients of Han Chinese (roughly five) and European (six) origin. To look for drug-specific clonotypes, next-generation sequencing was used to profile the T cell receptor repertoires of patients with drug-induced severe cutaneous adverse reactions. The RNA was isolated from either blister cells of skin lesions or peripheral blood mononuclear cells. Sequencing used PBMCs. This receptor was obtained from a human donor with toxic epidermal necrolysis, a severe cutaneous drug reaction. The chain is made from TRBV4-1 and TRBJ2-1; the D call from TCRdb, TRBD2, cannot be confirmed without DNA. The CDR3 region: CASSQPWGASVYNEQFF.